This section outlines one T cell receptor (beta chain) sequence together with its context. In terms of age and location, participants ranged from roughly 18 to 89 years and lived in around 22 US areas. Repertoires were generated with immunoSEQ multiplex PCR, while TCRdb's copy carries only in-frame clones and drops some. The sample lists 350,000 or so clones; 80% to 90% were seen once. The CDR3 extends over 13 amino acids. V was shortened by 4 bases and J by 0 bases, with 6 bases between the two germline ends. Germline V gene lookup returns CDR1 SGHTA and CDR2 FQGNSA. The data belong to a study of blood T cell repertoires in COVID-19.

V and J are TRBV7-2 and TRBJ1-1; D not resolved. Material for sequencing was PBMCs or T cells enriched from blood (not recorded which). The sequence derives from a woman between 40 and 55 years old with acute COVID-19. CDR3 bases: TGTGCCAGCAGCTCGAGAATGAACACTGAAGCTTTCTTT. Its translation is CASSSRMNTEAFF. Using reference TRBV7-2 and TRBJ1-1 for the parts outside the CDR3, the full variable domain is GAGVSQSPSNKVTEKGKDVELRCDPISGHTALYWYRQSLGQGLEFLIYFQGNSAPDKSGLPSDRFSAERTGGSVSTLTIQRTQQEDSAVYLCASSSRMNTEAFFGQGTRLTVV.